This T cell receptor beta chain was identified in a study of cytomegalovirus exposure and HLA in healthy donors. Regarding the study as a whole: The classifier reportedly diagnosed cytomegalovirus status with high sensitivity and specificity.

Assay: immunoSEQ multiplex PCR; the TCRdb copy retains only in-frame clones and omits some. Counted here are about 56,000 clones, about 92% occurring once; the ten biggest clones make up approximately 6.3%. Concerning this clone itself: The target antigen is unknown.

This CDR3 is 10 amino acids long. Per germline, CDR1 SQVTM and CDR2 ANQGSEA. The V end lost 7 bases, the J end lost 10 bases, and 13 bases lay between the germline ends. This sequence joins TRBV29-1 and TRBJ1-1, with D possibly matching TRBD1 (5 bases). Sequences were obtained from PBMCs. The receptor's source is a woman aged 18-29 years in good health and CMV-seronegative. The chain's CDR3 is CSALARGAFF. The CDR3 DNA sequence: TGCAGCGCCTTGGCAAGGGGAGCTTTCTTT.